Each of the 6 T cell receptor beta chains below was sequenced from the same sample in a study of blood T cell repertoires in COVID-19. Clones were read by immunoSEQ multiplex PCR, and TCRdb kept only the in-frame ones, dropping some. The repertoire holds 350,000 or so clones, with around 88% as singletons. The sequencing sample was made of peripheral blood. These receptors were obtained from a woman aged 25 to 45 with COVID-19, enrolled during active disease.

The rearrangement uses TRBV7-9 and TRBJ2-7, with 9 bases fitting TRBD2. The length of the CDR3 is 16 residues. Trimming cost V 5 bases and J 7 bases; bases outside gene matches: 15. CDR1 and CDR2 from the germline V gene are SEHNR and FQNEAQ (reference sequence). The CDR3 protein is CASSPGLARFVREQYF. The CDR3 region has the DNA TGTGCCAGCAGCCCAGGACTAGCGCGGTTTGTAAGGGAGCAGTACTTC.

The chain links TRBV6-5 to TRBJ1-1, with D hard to call. The V end lost 4 bases, the J end lost 2 bases, and 11 bases lay between the germline ends. The CDR3 runs 14 residues. Germline V CDR1 and CDR2: MNHEY, SVGAGI. CDR3 residues: CASSFDGINTEAFF. The CDR3, as DNA: TGTGCCAGCAGTTTCGACGGGATTAACACTGAAGCTTTCTTT.

This clone was observed a few times. The V call is TRBV2, the J call TRBJ1-2, with 7 bases fitting TRBD1. V trimming: 8 bases; J trimming: 6 bases; junction bases outside the gene matches: 15. This CDR3 contains 15 residues. The germline gives CDR1 SNHLY, CDR2 FYNNEI. CDR3 sequence reads: CASGGRQGVSDGYTF. The CDR3 DNA is TGTGCCAGCGGCGGACGACAGGGCGTATCCGATGGCTACACCTTC.

The chain combines TRBV6-5 with TRBJ1-1, with D hard to call. V was shortened by 7 bases and J by 6 bases, with 15 bases between the two germline ends. The CDR3 is 13 residues long. The germline V gene has CDR1 MNHEY and CDR2 SVGAGI. The CDR3 loop reads CASTGGEGSEAFF. In DNA form, the CDR3 reads TGTGCCAGCACTGGAGGAGAAGGGTCTGAAGCTTTCTTT.

The chain is built from TRBV6-5 and TRBJ1-2; 8 bases are a match to TRBD1. Germline trimming cut 11 bases from V and 8 bases from J; bases unmatched to any gene: 13. The CDR3 length is 13 residues. Germline V lookup: CDR1 MNHEY, CDR2 SVGAGI. CDR3 loop: CASRPDRAGGYTF. The CDR3 nucleotides read TGTGCCTCACGACCGGACAGGGCAGGCGGCTACACCTTC.

The CDR3 DNA sequence: TGTGCCAGCAGCTTCCTCAATGAGCAGTTCTTC. It codes for CASSFLNEQFF. This chain connects TRBV7-2 to TRBJ2-1, with D unresolved. This CDR3 has 11 amino acids. Germline values: CDR1 SGHTA, CDR2 FQGNSA. Trimming cost V 3 bases and J 6 bases, with 3 bases left between them.